What follows describes a single T cell receptor beta chain. Antigen specificity is unknown. The PCR ran on 60 Vbeta and 13 Jbeta primers. Data came from immunoSEQ multiplex PCR; TCRdb stores just in-frame clones and leaves some out. The repertoire holds about 98,000 clones, around 70% seen once, with 2% to 2.5% in the top ten. The CDR3 is made up of 13 amino acids. The ends were cut back, 4 bases at V and 9 bases at J, with 13 bases in the middle. Germline-derived CDR1 and CDR2 are MDHEN and SYDVKM. This sample was included in a study of cytomegalovirus exposure and HLA in healthy donors. Whole-study results and caveats: Presence/absence analyses assumed roughly uniform sequencing depth across donors, which may not hold. Later analysis indicated greater clonal expansion among HLA-associated TCR beta chains than among equally common other chains. A later analysis found TCR association rates differed by HLA locus, highest for DRB1 and lowest for HLA-C. It emerged from a later analysis that several of the most significant clusters appeared to be linked to common viral pathogens.

The V gene is TRBV28, the J gene TRBJ1-5; the D gene is possibly TRBD1 (5 bases). The clonotype originates from a middle-aged man in good health and CMV-seronegative. The sample was PBMCs. The DNA for the CDR3 is TGTGCCAGCAGTTCACCAGGGACTGGGCCCCAGCATTTT. As protein: CASSSPGTGPQHF.